In its sample, the clone carrying this T cell receptor beta chain was seen a few times. The antigen is unknown. The sample originates from a study of Graves' ophthalmopathy and Graves' hyperthyroidism. The CDR3 covers 14 residues. The V gene's germline CDR1 is MDHEN and CDR2 SYDVKM. V was cut by 3 bases and J by 6 bases, with 14 bases left in between. Points from the study as a whole: Discrimination between ophthalmopathy and stable hyperthyroidism by a 13-signature model showed 85% to 90% sensitivity and roughly 81% specificity.

RNA transcripts yielded amplified TCR beta CDR3 regions. HTBI-primed RT-PCR formed the first round, and a multiplex PCR formed the second. TCRdb used MiXCR to reprocess the multiplex PCR reads, holding one entry per CDR3 protein. Among some 410,000 distinct CDR3 sequences, around 21% were seen once, and the ten largest hold roughly 3.2%. The chain carries TRBV28 and TRBJ2-5; no reliable D call. This TCR came from a young woman with stable Graves' hyperthyroidism. The sequenced sample was peripheral blood. The CDR3 region is CASSFELSLKTQYF. The CDR3 DNA reads as TGTGCCAGCAGTTTTGAACTATCCCTGAAGACCCAGTACTTC.